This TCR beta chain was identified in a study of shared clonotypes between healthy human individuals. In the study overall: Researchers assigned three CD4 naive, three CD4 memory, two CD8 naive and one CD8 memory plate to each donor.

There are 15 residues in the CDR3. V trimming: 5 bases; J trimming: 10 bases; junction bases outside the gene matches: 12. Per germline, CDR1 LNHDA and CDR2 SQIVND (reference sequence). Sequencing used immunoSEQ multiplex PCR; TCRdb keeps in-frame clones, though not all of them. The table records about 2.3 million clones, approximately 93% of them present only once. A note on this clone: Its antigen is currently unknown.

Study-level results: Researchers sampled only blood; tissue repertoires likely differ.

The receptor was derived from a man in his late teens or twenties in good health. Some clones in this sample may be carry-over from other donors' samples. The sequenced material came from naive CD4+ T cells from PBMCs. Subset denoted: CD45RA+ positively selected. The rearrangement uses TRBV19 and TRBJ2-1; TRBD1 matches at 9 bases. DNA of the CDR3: TGTGCCAGTAGTGCTTCCGGGACAGGGACTCCAGAGCAGTTCTTC. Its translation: CASSASGTGTPEQFF.